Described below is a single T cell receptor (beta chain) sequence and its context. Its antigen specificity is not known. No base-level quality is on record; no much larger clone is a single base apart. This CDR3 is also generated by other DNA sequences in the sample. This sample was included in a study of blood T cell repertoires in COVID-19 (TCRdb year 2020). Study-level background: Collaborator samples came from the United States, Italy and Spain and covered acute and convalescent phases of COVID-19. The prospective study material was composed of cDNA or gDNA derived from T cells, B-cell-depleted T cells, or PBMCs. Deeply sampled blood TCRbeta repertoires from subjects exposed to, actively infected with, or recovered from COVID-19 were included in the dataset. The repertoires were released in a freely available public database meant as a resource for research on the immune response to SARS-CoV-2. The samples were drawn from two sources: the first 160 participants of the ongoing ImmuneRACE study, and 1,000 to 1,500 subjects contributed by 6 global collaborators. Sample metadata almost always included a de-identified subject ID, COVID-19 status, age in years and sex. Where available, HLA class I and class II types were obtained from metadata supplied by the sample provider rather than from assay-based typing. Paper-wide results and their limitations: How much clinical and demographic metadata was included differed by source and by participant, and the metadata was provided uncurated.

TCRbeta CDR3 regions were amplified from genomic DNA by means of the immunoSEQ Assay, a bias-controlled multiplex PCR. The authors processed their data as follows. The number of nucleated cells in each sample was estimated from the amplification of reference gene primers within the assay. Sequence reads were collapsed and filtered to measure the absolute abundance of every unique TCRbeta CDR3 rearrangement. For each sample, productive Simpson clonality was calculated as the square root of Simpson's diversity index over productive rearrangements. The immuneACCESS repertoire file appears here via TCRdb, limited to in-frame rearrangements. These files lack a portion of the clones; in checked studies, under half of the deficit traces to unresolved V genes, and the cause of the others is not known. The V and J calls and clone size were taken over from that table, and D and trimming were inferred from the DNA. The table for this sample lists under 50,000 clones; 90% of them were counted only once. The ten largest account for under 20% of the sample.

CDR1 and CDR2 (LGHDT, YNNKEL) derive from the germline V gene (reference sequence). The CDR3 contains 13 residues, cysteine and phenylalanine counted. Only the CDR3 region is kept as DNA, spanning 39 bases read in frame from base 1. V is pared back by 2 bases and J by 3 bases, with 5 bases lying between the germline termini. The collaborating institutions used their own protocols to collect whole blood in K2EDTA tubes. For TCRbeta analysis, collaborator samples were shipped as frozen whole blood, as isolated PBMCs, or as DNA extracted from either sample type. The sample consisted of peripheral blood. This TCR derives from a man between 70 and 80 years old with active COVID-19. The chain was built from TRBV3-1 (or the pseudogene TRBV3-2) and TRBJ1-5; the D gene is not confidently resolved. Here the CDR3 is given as CASSQSPNQPQHF. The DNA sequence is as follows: TGTGCCAGCAGCCAATCTCCCAATCAGCCCCAGCATTTT.